Detailed here is one TCR beta chain. CDR1 is SGHNT and CDR2 is YYREEE in the germline V gene (reference sequence). The V segment lost 3 bases and the J segment 5 bases; nucleotides outside the gene matches: 9. The CDR3 loop spans 15 amino acids. This record belongs to a study of blood T cell repertoires in COVID-19. At the level of the study: Sites across the United States, Italy and Spain contributed samples from acute and convalescent COVID-19. T cells, B-cell-depleted T cells, or PBMCs provided the cDNA or gDNA that served as material.

As processed by the authors: Cell counts per sample came from amplifying reference gene primers. Sequencing used immunoSEQ multiplex PCR; TCRdb keeps in-frame clones, though not all of them. V, J and clone size are those of that table, while D and trimming were read from the DNA. The sample holds under 250,000 clones, nearly 90% seen once. This chain uses TRBV5-4 with TRBJ1-1, with 8 bases lining up with TRBD1. The sequence derives from a young man with active or convalescent COVID-19. The sequencing input was peripheral blood. This chain's CDR3 is CASSSPQGVATEAFF. CDR3 coding DNA: TGTGCCAGCAGCTCCCCACAGGGGGTTGCAACTGAAGCTTTCTTT.